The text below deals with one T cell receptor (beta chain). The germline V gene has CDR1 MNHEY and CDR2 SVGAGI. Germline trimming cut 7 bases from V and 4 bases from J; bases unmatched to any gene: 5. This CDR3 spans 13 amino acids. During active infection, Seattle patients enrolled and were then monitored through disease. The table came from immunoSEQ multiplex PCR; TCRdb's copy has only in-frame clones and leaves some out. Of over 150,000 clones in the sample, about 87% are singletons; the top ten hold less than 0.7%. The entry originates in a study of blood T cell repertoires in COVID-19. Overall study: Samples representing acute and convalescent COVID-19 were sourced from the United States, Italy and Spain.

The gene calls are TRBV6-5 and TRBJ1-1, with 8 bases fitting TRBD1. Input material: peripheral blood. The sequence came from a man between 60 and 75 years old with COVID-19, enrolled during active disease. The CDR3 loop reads CASTTGVATEAFF. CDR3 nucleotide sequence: TGTGCCAGCACGACAGGGGTGGCCACTGAAGCTTTCTTT.